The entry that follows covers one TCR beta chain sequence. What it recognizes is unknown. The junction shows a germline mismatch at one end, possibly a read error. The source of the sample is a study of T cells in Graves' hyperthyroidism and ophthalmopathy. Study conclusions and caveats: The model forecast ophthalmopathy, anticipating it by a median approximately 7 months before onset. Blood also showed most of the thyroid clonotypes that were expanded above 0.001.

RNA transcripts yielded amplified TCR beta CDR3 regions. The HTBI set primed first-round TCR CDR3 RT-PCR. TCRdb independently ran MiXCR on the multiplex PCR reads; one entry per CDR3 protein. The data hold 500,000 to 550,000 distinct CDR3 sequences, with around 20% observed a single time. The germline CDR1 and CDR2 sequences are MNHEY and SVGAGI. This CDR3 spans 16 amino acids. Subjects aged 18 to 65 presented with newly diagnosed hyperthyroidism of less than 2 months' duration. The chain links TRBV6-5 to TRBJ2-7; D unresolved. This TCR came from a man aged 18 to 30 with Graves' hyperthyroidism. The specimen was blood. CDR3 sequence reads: CAGSYSTPPRSYEQYF. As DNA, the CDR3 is TGTGCCGGCAGTTACTCCACTCCGCCGAGGAGCTACGAGCAGTACTTC.